This entry lists 24 T cell receptor beta chains sequenced from one sample in a study of blood T cell repertoires in COVID-19. Sequencing was performed with immunoSEQ multiplex PCR; in TCRdb, only in-frame clones are kept and a portion is missing. The data show approximately 350,000 clones, with under 95% seen just once and 2.5% to 4% held by the top ten. Sequenced sample: peripheral blood. The receptors stem from a woman between 18 and 30 years old who had recovered from COVID-19.

Details on this clone: Other nucleotide sequences in the sample specify the same CDR3. The V gene is TRBV10-3, the J gene TRBJ2-7; D perhaps matches TRBD2 (7 bases). Germline CDR1 ENHRY, CDR2 SYGVKD. V was trimmed by 5 bases and J by 2 bases, leaving 13 bases between them. The CDR3 spans 14 residues. As DNA, the CDR3 is TGTGCCATCAGTACCTCGGGGGGCGCCTACGAGCAGTACGTC. Its protein product is CAISTSGGAYEQYV.

This clone has only a few counts. This sequence joins TRBV6-5 and TRBJ1-2; maybe TRBD1 (5 bases). The CDR3 sequence is 11 residues long. Trimming took 6 bases from V and 4 from J, leaving 6 bases between them. Germline CDR1 MNHEY, CDR2 SVGAGI. CDR3 sequence reads: CASSGGYGYTF. DNA for the CDR3: TGTGCCAGCAGCGGGGGCTATGGCTACACCTTC.

This clone was seen a few times. The chain carries TRBV5-6 and TRBJ2-7, with 9 bases that match TRBD1. Germline CDR1 SGHDT, CDR2 YYEEEE. V shed 4 bases, J shed 2 bases, and the junction held 7 bases outside the gene matches. CDR3 size: 15 residues. CDR3 protein: CASSPDRGAPYEQYV. The CDR3 DNA follows: TGTGCCAGCAGCCCGGACAGGGGCGCCCCCTACGAGCAGTACGTC.

The rearrangement joins TRBV9 to TRBJ2-1; 13 nucleotides match TRBD2. Germline lookup yields CDR1 SGDLS and CDR2 YYNGEE. There are 15 residues in the CDR3. Trimming at V came to 3 bases and at J to 9 bases, leaving 6 bases not matched to a gene. CDR3 nucleotide sequence: TGTGCCAGCAGCGCCCGGACTAGCGGGGGCGGTGAGCAGTTCTTC. It yields the protein CASSARTSGGGEQFF.

The V call is TRBV12-3 or TRBV12-4, the J call TRBJ1-2; a weak D match, TRBD1 (5 bases). The CDR3 has 13 amino acids. Trimming removed 2 bases at V and 4 bases at J, with 8 bases between. Here the CDR3 reads CASSLSGGYGYTF. CDR3 DNA: TGTGCCAGCAGTTTATCGGGGGGCTATGGCTACACCTTC.

V and J are TRBV29-1 and TRBJ1-2; D gene ambiguous. Germline V CDR1 and CDR2: SQVTM, ANQGSEA. The CDR3 is 14 amino acids. The V end was cut by 5 bases, the J end by 0 bases, with 13 bases between. The CDR3 reads CSVSSTGANYGYTF. Here the CDR3 DNA reads TGCAGCGTTTCTTCCACGGGAGCTAACTATGGCTACACCTTC.

This rearrangement joins TRBV28 to TRBJ1-6; D is perhaps TRBD1 (6 bases). The CDR3 is made up of 15 amino acids. The V and J ends lost 6 bases and 10 bases respectively, with 19 bases between them. The germline V gene encodes CDR1 MDHEN and CDR2 SYDVKM. The CDR3 loop is CASRRGGRAGSPLHF. The CDR3 bases are TGTGCCAGCAGACGGGGGGGGCGAGCGGGCTCACCCCTCCACTTT.

The rearrangement uses TRBV19 and TRBJ2-1; possibly TRBD2 for D (7 bases). CDR3 length: 20 residues. The V end lost 5 bases, the J end lost 0 bases, and 26 bases lay between the germline ends. Germline lookup yields CDR1 LNHDA and CDR2 SQIVND (reference sequence). CDR3 coding DNA: TGTGCCAGTAGTCGACTGAGGGGGAGGGGAGGTGTAGTCTCCTACAATGAGCAGTTCTTC. Translated: CASSRLRGRGGVVSYNEQFF.

The chain is built from TRBV4-3 and TRBJ2-1, with TRBD1 matching 7 bases. The CDR3 consists of 16 residues. CDR1 and CDR2 (germline): LGHNA, YSLEER. V lost 4 bases, J lost 0 bases, and 6 bases stayed unmatched. The CDR3 bases are TGCGCCAGCAGCCCCTTCCGGGACAGCTCCTACAATGAGCAGTTCTTC. This codes for CASSPFRDSSYNEQFF.

This chain joins TRBV5-1 and TRBJ2-3; D remains ambiguous. The CDR3 is made up of 14 amino acids. CDR1 and CDR2 from the germline V gene are SGHRS and YFSETQ. V lost 1 base and J lost 1, with 7 bases in between. The CDR3 DNA reads TGCGCCAGCAGCTTGAGCCCCCGCACAGATACGCAGTATTTT. This translates into CASSLSPRTDTQYF.

The rearrangement links TRBV6-1 to TRBJ2-7; 8 nucleotides match TRBD1. This CDR3 spans 15 amino acids. Germline lookup yields CDR1 MNHNS and CDR2 SASEGT. V shed 1 base, J shed 4 bases, and the junction held 6 bases outside the gene matches. CDR3: CASSEVGTGIYEQYV. In DNA, the CDR3 is TGTGCCAGCAGTGAAGTCGGGACAGGAATATACGAGCAGTACGTC.

The J gene is TRBJ2-1, the V gene TRBV4-1, with TRBD2 matching 7 bases. Germline V lookup: CDR1 MGHRA, CDR2 YSYEKL. This CDR3 region has 17 residues. Losses at the gene ends were 2 bases for V and 2 bases for J; bases not matched to a gene: 9. In DNA, the CDR3 is TGCGCCAGCAGCCAACCCCCTAGCGGAGCTCCCTACAATGAGCAGTTCTTC. Its protein is CASSQPPSGAPYNEQFF.

V gene TRBV4-1 combines with J gene TRBJ2-7, with a possible D match to TRBD1 (6 bases). Trimming removed 5 bases at V and 7 bases at J, with 15 bases between. This CDR3 comprises 13 residues. Germline-derived CDR1 and CDR2 are MGHRA and YSYEKL. The CDR3 loop is CASSAQTGLEQYV. Here the CDR3 DNA reads TGCGCCAGCAGCGCACAAACAGGGCTGGAGCAGTACGTC.

Notes on this clone: Different DNA sequences within this sample yield the same CDR3. The V call is TRBV19, the J call TRBJ2-2; a possible D gene is TRBD2 (6 bases). Between the trimmed V and J ends, which lost 3 bases and 8 bases, there was a span of 10 bases. The length of the CDR3 is 13 residues. The V gene's germline CDR1 is LNHDA and CDR2 SQIVND (reference sequence). CDR3 region: CASSIPGTGELFF. In nucleotides, the CDR3 is TGTGCCAGTAGTATTCCGGGGACTGGGGAGCTGTTTTTT.

The sample holds one count of this clone. J is TRBJ2-2 and V is TRBV4-1; 7 bases match TRBD1. J lost 6 bases, V lost 0 bases, and 7 bases had no gene match. Germline lookup yields CDR1 MGHRA and CDR2 YSYEKL. There are 16 residues in the CDR3. Written as DNA, the CDR3 is TGCGCCAGCAGCCAAGAGGCGACAGGGTTTCCCGGGGAGCTGTTTTTT. Its protein product is CASSQEATGFPGELFF.

This chain joins TRBV30 and TRBJ2-1, with 9 bases aligning to TRBD2. Germline-derived CDR1 and CDR2 are GTSNPN and SVGIG (reference sequence). After removal of 4 bases from V and 9 bases from J, the junction contained 7 bases not matched to a gene. The CDR3 is 13 residues long. As DNA, the CDR3 is TGTGCCTGGATGCGTCTAGCGGGACGTGAGCAGTTCTTC. Its protein product is CAWMRLAGREQFF.

J is TRBJ2-4 and V is TRBV4-1; D not resolved. The CDR3 covers 13 residues. V lost 4 bases and J 1 base, leaving 5 bases between the germline ends. Germline lookup yields CDR1 MGHRA and CDR2 YSYEKL. The CDR3 spells CASSPLAKNIQYF. DNA of the CDR3: TGCGCCAGCAGCCCCCTTGCCAAAAACATTCAGTACTTC.

The chain combines TRBV10-3 with TRBJ2-3, with TRBD2 matching over 10 bases. This CDR3 comprises 16 residues. J was trimmed by 0 bases and V by 2 bases; bases with no gene match: 2. CDR1 ENHRY and CDR2 SYGVKD come from the germline V gene. CDR3 region: CAISEPAGGSTDTQYF. DNA for the CDR3: TGTGCCATCAGTGAGCCAGCGGGAGGGAGCACAGATACGCAGTATTTT.

This chain links TRBV12-5 with TRBJ1-1; D not resolved. The CDR3 contains 12 residues. The germline V and J ends were trimmed by 4 bases and 9 bases, with 12 bases remaining between them. The germline V gene has CDR1 LGHNT and CDR2 FRNRAP. CDR3: CASGYTFNQAFF. DNA for the CDR3: TGTGCTAGTGGTTACACCTTTAATCAAGCTTTCTTT. The entire variable domain, with the rest obtained from reference TRBV12-5 and TRBJ1-1, is as follows: DARVTQTPRHKVTEMGQEVTMRCQPILGHNTVFWYRQTMMQGLELLAYFRNRAPLDDSGMPKDRFSAEMPDATLATLKIQPSEPRDSAVYFCASGYTFNQAFFGQGTRLTVV.

The rearrangement uses TRBV6-2 or TRBV6-3 and TRBJ2-7; D is possibly TRBD2 (6 bases). CDR1 is MNHEY, CDR2 SVGEGT, per germline. The CDR3 sequence is 14 residues long. V was cut by 2 bases and J by 1 base, with 9 bases left in between. CDR3 DNA sequence: TGTGCCAGCAGTTACGGAGGGACTTCCTACGAGCAGTACGTC. Residues: CASSYGGTSYEQYV.

This chain joins TRBV28 and TRBJ2-2, with TRBD1 matching over 9 bases. The V gene's germline CDR1 is MDHEN and CDR2 SYDVKM. The V segment lost 6 bases and the J segment 5 bases; nucleotides outside the gene matches: 7. This CDR3 comprises 15 residues. The CDR3 sequence is CASRGQGPGTGELFF. DNA for the CDR3: TGTGCCAGCAGAGGACAGGGGCCGGGGACCGGGGAGCTGTTTTTT.

This rearrangement joins TRBV5-6 to TRBJ1-5, with D tentatively TRBD1 (5 bases). The CDR3 runs 12 residues. Germline V lookup: CDR1 SGHDT, CDR2 YYEEEE. The V and J ends lost 10 bases and 14 bases respectively, with 22 bases between them. The CDR3 is CAYRGTPTAKHF. The CDR3 DNA reads as TGTGCCTATCGCGGGACGCCGACCGCGAAGCATTTT. The whole variable domain, remainder taken from reference TRBV5-6 and TRBJ1-5, is DAGVTQSPTHLIKTRGQQVTLRCSPKSGHDTVSWYQQALGQGPQFIFQYYEEEERQRGNFPDRFSGHQFPNYSSELNVNALLLGDSALYLCAYRGTPTAKHFGDGTRLSIL.

Details on this clone: The DNA is omitted, as the CDR3 cannot be located on it reliably, and the CDR3 follows TCRdb's listing. The rearrangement joins TRBV5-6 to TRBJ1-1. The CDR3 spans 14 amino acids, including both terminal residues. CDR1 and CDR2 (germline): SGHDT, YYEEEE. CDR3 in amino acids: CASSFWRGNTEAFF.

A single count supports this clone. The V gene is TRBV10-2, the J gene TRBJ2-1; 9 bases map to TRBD1. Losses at the gene ends were 2 bases for V and 8 bases for J; bases not matched to a gene: 10. This CDR3 is 16 amino acids long. Germline V gene data show CDR1 as WSHSY and CDR2 as SAAADI. The chain's CDR3 is CASSEPPGQGLHEQFF. The CDR3, as DNA: TGCGCCAGCAGTGAGCCTCCGGGACAGGGACTACATGAGCAGTTCTTC.